The clone carrying this T cell receptor beta chain was counted between two and nine times. This entry belongs to a study of cytomegalovirus exposure and HLA in healthy donors. With 60 Vbeta and 13 Jbeta primers, the PCR was carried out. Profiling relied on immunoSEQ multiplex PCR, and the TCRdb table lists in-frame clones only, not all of them. The table lists about 120,000 clones, around 80% of them singletons, with approximately 2.1% in the top ten. The V gene end was trimmed by 2 bases and the J gene end by 1 base; junction bases not matched to a gene: 7. This CDR3 is built from 16 residues. CDR1 is SGHDT and CDR2 is YYEEEE in the germline V gene.

The source of this sequence is a man aged 25 to 45 in good health and CMV-seronegative. The chain combines TRBV5-6 with TRBJ2-7; 9 bases line up with TRBD1. Sequencing input: PBMCs. The CDR3 is CASSLGTGYGSYEQYF. The CDR3 coding sequence is TGTGCCAGCAGCTTAGGGACAGGGTACGGTTCCTACGAGCAGTACTTC. The full variable domain, its missing parts supplied by reference TRBV5-6 and TRBJ2-7, is DAGVTQSPTHLIKTRGQQVTLRCSPKSGHDTVSWYQQALGQGPQFIFQYYEEEERQRGNFPDRFSGHQFPNYSSELNVNALLLGDSALYLCASSLGTGYGSYEQYFGPGTRLTVT.